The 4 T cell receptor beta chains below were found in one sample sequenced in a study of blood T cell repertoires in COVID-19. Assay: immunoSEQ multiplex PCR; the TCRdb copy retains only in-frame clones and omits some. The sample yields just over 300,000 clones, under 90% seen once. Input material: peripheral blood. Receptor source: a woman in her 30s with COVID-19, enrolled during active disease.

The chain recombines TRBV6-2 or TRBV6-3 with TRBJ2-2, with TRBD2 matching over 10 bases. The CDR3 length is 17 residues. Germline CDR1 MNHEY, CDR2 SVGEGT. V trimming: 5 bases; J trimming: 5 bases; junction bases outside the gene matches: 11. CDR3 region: CASSTLRYSGGTGELFF. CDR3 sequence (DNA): TGTGCCAGCAGTACCTTACGCTATAGCGGGGGGACCGGGGAGCTGTTTTTT.

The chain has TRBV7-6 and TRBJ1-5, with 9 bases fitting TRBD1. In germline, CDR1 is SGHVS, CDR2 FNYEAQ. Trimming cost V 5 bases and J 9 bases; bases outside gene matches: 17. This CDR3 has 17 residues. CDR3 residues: CASSLQPGQGSFSPQHF. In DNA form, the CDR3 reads TGTGCCAGCAGCCTCCAACCGGGACAGGGTTCTTTTTCGCCCCAGCATTTT.

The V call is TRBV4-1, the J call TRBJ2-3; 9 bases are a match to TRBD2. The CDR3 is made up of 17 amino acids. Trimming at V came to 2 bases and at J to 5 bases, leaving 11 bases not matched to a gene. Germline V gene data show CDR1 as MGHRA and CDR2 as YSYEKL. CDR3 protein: CASSQSFSGGVQDTQYF. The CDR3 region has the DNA TGCGCCAGCAGCCAATCATTTAGCGGGGGAGTTCAAGATACGCAGTATTTT.

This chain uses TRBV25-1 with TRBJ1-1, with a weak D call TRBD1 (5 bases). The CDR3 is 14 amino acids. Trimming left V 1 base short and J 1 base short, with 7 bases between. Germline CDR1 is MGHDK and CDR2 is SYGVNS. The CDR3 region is CASSEWGGNTEAFF. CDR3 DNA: TGTGCCAGCAGTGAATGGGGGGGGAACACTGAAGCTTTCTTT. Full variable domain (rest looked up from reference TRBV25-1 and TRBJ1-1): EADIYQTPRYLVIGTGKKITLECSQTMGHDKMYWYQQDPGMELHLIHYSYGVNSTEKGDLSSESTVSRIRTEHFPLTLESARPSHTSQYLCASSEWGGNTEAFFGQGTRLTVV.